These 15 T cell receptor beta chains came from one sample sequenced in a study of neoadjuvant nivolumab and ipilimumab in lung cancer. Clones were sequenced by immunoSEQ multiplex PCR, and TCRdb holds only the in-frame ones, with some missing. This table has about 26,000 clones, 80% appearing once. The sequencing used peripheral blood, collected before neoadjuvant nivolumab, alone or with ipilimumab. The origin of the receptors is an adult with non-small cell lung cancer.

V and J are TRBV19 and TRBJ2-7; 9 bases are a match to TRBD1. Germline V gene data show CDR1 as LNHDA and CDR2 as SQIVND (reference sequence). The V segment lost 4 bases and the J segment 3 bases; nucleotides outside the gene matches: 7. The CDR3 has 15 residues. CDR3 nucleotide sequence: TGTGCCAGTAGTAGCGGTTGGGACAGGGTCTACGAGCAGTACTTC. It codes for CASSSGWDRVYEQYF.

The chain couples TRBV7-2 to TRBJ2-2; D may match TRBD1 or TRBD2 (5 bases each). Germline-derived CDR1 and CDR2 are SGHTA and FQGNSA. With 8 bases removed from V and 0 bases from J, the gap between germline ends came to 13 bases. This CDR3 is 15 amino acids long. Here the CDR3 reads CASSREYTNTGELFF. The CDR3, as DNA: TGTGCCAGCTCCAGGGAGTATACGAACACCGGGGAGCTGTTTTTT.

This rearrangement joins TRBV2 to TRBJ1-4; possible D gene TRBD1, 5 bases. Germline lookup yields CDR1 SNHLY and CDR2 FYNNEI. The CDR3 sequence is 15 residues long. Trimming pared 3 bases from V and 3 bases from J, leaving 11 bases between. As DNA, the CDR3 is TGTGCCAGCAGTGACTCAGGGAGGCCTAATGAAAAACTGTTTTTT. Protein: CASSDSGRPNEKLFF.

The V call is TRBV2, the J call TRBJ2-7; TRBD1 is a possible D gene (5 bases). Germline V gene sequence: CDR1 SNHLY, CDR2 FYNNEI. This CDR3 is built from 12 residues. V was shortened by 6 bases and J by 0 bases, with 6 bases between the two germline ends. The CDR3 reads CASRTDSYEQYF. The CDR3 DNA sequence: TGTGCCAGCAGGACAGACTCCTACGAGCAGTACTTC.

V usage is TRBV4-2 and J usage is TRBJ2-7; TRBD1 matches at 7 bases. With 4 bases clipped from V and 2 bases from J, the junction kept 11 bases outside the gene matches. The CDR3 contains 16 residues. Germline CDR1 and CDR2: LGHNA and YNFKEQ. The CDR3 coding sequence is TGTGCCAGCAGCCCTCGGACAGGCCCCAGGGCCTACGAGCAGTACTTC. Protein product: CASSPRTGPRAYEQYF.

Here the CDR3 reads CASSVLIDTEAFF. The CDR3 DNA follows: TGTGCCAGTAGTGTACTAATTGACACTGAAGCTTTCTTT. The chain combines TRBV19 with TRBJ1-1; D is ambiguous. In germline, CDR1 is LNHDA, CDR2 SQIVND (reference sequence). The CDR3 length is 13 residues. Trimming took off 5 bases at V and 3 bases at J, with 10 bases between the two ends.

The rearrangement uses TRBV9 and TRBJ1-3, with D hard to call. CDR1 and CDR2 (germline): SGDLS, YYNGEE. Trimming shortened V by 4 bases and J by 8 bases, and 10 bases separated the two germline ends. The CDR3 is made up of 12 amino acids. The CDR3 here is CASSPTGDTIYF. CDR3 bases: TGTGCCAGCAGCCCTACCGGGGACACCATATATTTT.

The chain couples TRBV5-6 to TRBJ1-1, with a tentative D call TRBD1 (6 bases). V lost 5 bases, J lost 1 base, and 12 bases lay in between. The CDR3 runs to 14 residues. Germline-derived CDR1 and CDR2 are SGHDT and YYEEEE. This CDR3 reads CASRAGTTNTEAFF. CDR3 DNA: TGTGCCAGCAGGGCCGGGACAACGAACACTGAAGCTTTCTTT. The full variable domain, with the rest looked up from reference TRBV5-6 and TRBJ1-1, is DAGVTQSPTHLIKTRGQQVTLRCSPKSGHDTVSWYQQALGQGPQFIFQYYEEEERQRGNFPDRFSGHQFPNYSSELNVNALLLGDSALYLCASRAGTTNTEAFFGQGTRLTVV.

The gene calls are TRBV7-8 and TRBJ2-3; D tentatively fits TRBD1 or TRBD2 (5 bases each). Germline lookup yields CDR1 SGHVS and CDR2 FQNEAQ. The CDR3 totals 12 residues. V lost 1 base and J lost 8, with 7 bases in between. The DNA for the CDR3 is TGTGCCAGCAGCTTAGTTGGGGGTACGCAGTATTTT. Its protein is CASSLVGGTQYF.

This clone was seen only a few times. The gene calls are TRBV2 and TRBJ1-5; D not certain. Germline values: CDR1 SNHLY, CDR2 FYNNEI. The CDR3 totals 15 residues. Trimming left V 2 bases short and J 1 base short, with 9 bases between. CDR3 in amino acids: CASSETGSSNQPQHF. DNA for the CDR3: TGTGCCAGCAGTGAAACTGGGTCCAGCAATCAGCCCCAGCATTTT.

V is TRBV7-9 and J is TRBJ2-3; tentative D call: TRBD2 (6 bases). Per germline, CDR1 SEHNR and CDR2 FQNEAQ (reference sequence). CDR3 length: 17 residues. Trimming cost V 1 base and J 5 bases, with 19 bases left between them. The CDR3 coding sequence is TGTGCCAGCAGCTTAGGGATCGGGCTCTACGGGGGAGATACGCAGTATTTT. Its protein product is CASSLGIGLYGGDTQYF.

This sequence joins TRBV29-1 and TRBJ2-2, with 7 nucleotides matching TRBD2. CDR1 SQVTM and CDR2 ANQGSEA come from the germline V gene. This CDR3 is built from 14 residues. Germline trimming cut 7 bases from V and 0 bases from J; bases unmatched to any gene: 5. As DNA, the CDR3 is TGCAGCGGTGGGAGGGTTACGAACACCGGGGAGCTGTTTTTT. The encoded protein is CSGGRVTNTGELFF.

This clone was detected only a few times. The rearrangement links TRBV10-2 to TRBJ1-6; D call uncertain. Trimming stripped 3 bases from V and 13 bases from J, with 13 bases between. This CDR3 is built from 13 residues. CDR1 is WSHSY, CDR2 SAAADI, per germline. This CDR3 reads CASSDEVIHPLHF. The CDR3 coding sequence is TGCGCCAGCAGTGACGAAGTAATTCACCCCCTCCACTTT.

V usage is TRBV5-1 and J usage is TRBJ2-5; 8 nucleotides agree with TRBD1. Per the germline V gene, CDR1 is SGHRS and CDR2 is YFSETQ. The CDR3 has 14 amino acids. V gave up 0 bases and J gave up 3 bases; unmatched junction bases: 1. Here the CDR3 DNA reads TGCGCCAGCAGCTTGGACAGGGGGAAAGAGACCCAGTACTTC. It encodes CASSLDRGKETQYF. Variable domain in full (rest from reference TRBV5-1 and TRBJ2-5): KAGVTQTPRYLIKTRGQQVTLSCSPISGHRSVSWYQQTPGQGLQFLFEYFSETQRNKGNFPGRFSGRQFSNSRSEMNVSTLELGDSALYLCASSLDRGKETQYFGPGTRLLVL.

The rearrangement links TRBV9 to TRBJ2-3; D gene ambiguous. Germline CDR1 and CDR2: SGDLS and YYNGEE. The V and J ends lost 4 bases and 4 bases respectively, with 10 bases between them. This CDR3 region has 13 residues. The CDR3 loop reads CASSPSFPDTQYF. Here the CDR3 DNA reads TGTGCCAGCAGCCCTTCATTCCCAGATACGCAGTATTTT.